This T cell receptor (beta chain) comes out of a study of shared clonotypes between healthy human individuals. The overall study: In total, the donors were two women and a few men aged 18 to 49. CD8 memory received one plate per donor, CD8 naive two, CD4 memory three and CD4 naive three.

V was cut by 5 bases and J by 10 bases, with 17 bases left in between. Germline CDR1 reads MNHEY; CDR2 reads SVGAGI. CDR3 length: 14 residues. As defined, naive CD8 cells were CD45RO-negative and positively selected for CCR7, with terminally differentiated effector memory CD45RA+ cells excluded. The run depth of the assay was deep. Authors' data handling: Filtering differed for immunoSEQ, which gave only junction sequences without quality scores. Profiled with immunoSEQ multiplex PCR; TCRdb holds only in-frame clones, not every one. V and J calls plus clone size are reproduced from that table; the DNA served to infer D and trimming. Of millions of clones listed, approximately 95% are singletons.

The origin of this receptor is a man aged 18 to 29 in good health. Input material: naive CD8+ T cells sorted from blood. V and J are TRBV6-5 and TRBJ2-2; D possibly corresponds to TRBD2 (6 bases). CDR3 in amino acids: CASSPGLYNAELFF. The CDR3 DNA is TGTGCCAGCAGTCCGGGACTTTACAACGCGGAGCTGTTTTTT.